Each of the 30 T cell receptor beta chains below was sequenced from the same sample in a study of Tregs in tolerant kidney transplant recipients. Sequenced by immunoSEQ multiplex PCR; TCRdb stores in-frame clones only, minus some. This sample has more than 60,000 clones; about 88% occur once, and the top ten carry more than 0.35%. Sample: CD4+ T cells from blood, taken before the transplant. The source is a human donor who received a combined kidney and bone marrow transplant.

This clone was counted a few times. The chain employs TRBV2 and TRBJ2-7, with a possible D match to TRBD1 (6 bases). The CDR3 is made up of 14 amino acids. Trimming took off 5 bases at V and 0 bases at J, with 11 bases between the two ends. The germline gives CDR1 SNHLY, CDR2 FYNNEI. This chain's CDR3 is CASSRQVLSYEQYF. In DNA, the CDR3 is TGTGCCAGCAGTCGACAGGTCCTCTCCTACGAGCAGTACTTC.

J is TRBJ2-1 and V is TRBV30; 13 bases align to TRBD2. Germline loops: CDR1 GTSNPN, CDR2 SVGIG (reference sequence). Germline trimming cut 5 bases from V and 4 bases from J; bases unmatched to any gene: 2. This CDR3 contains 14 residues. Written as DNA, the CDR3 is TGTGCCTGGTCGGGACTAGCGGGATACAATGAGCAGTTCTTC. Encoded protein: CAWSGLAGYNEQFF.

The gene calls are TRBV5-6 and TRBJ2-1; 14 bases match TRBD2. Germline assignment: CDR1 SGHDT and CDR2 YYEEEE. The CDR3 contains 17 residues. V was clipped by 7 bases and J by 4 bases; unmatched bases: 10. The CDR3 reads CASGGTSGSGFYNEQFF. The DNA of the CDR3 is TGTGCCAGCGGGGGGACTAGCGGGAGTGGGTTTTACAATGAGCAGTTCTTC.

The gene calls are TRBV6-5 and TRBJ2-1, with 8 bases that match TRBD2. Germline values: CDR1 MNHEY, CDR2 SVGAGI. Trimming cost V 5 bases and J 6 bases; bases outside gene matches: 9. This CDR3 region has 15 residues. The CDR3 is CASSPGLAGSNEQFF. Here the CDR3 DNA reads TGTGCCAGCAGTCCCGGCCTAGCGGGTAGCAATGAGCAGTTCTTC.

V is TRBV27 and J is TRBJ2-6; maybe TRBD1 (6 bases). There are 17 residues in the CDR3. Germline lookup yields CDR1 MNHEY and CDR2 SMNVEV (reference sequence). V was clipped by 5 bases and J by 1 base, with 15 bases between them. The CDR3 DNA follows: TGTGCCAGCAGTCCCCTACAGGGAAAATCTGGGGCCAACGTCCTGACTTTC. Translation gives CASSPLQGKSGANVLTF.

Notes on this clone: At one boundary the junction diverges from the germline segment, which might be a read error. The chain employs TRBV6-6 and TRBJ2-5, with D perhaps TRBD1 (6 bases). There are 15 residues in the CDR3. Germline-derived CDR1 and CDR2 are MNHNY and SVGAGI (reference sequence). In DNA form, the CDR3 reads TGTGCCAGCATTTACGGACTTGGGACACAAGAGACCCAGTACTTC. Protein sequence: CASIYGLGTQETQYF.

This clone has just one count. The chain combines TRBV29-1 with TRBJ2-7, with TRBD1 identical over 8 bases. The CDR3 loop spans 13 amino acids. CDR1 is SQVTM and CDR2 is ANQGSEA in the germline V gene. V was clipped by 4 bases and J by 5 bases; unmatched bases: 7. The CDR3 reads CSVVGQGIDEQYF. The CDR3 region has the DNA TGCAGCGTTGTAGGACAGGGTATCGACGAGCAGTACTTC.

The chain employs TRBV15 and TRBJ2-7, with TRBD1 matching over 7 bases. V shed 1 base and J 5 bases; nucleotides not matched to a gene: 8. The CDR3 sequence is 15 residues long. CDR1 is LNHNV and CDR2 is YYDKDF in the germline V gene (reference sequence). CDR3 amino acids: CATSRATGTTNEQYF. The CDR3 region has the DNA TGTGCCACCAGCAGAGCGACAGGGACGACAAACGAGCAGTACTTC.

The gene calls are TRBV5-4 and TRBJ2-2, with TRBD1 matching 12 bases. CDR3 size: 19 residues. The V gene's germline CDR1 is SGHNT and CDR2 YYREEE (reference sequence). With V trimmed by 2 bases and J by 5 bases, 13 bases remained unmatched. CDR3 sequence reads: CASSFGTGGSSLVTGELFF. The CDR3 nucleotides read TGTGCCAGCAGCTTTGGGACAGGGGGCTCGAGTCTAGTAACCGGGGAGCTGTTTTTT.

The chain recombines TRBV6-5 with TRBJ2-2, with D possibly being TRBD2 (6 bases). The CDR3 has 16 amino acids. The V end lost 0 bases, the J end lost 5 bases, and 13 bases lay between the germline ends. Per the germline V gene, CDR1 is MNHEY and CDR2 is SVGAGI. CDR3 DNA sequence: TGTGCCAGCAGTTACTCGGGGGGAGCGGGTACCGGGGAGCTGTTTTTT. Protein sequence: CASSYSGGAGTGELFF.

The gene calls are TRBV29-1 and TRBJ2-5; 8 bases line up with TRBD2. Germline V gene lookup returns CDR1 SQVTM and CDR2 ANQGSEA. The V gene end was trimmed by 6 bases and the J gene end by 4 bases; junction bases not matched to a gene: 7. The CDR3 loop spans 13 amino acids. The CDR3 is CSVALAGRETQYF. In nucleotides, the CDR3 is TGCAGCGTGGCCCTAGCGGGCAGAGAGACCCAGTACTTC.

The V call is TRBV6-5, the J call TRBJ2-3; TRBD2 agrees at 14 bases. The V gene end was trimmed by 8 bases and the J gene end by 7 bases; junction bases not matched to a gene: 8. The CDR3 runs to 15 residues. Germline assignment: CDR1 MNHEY and CDR2 SVGAGI. The CDR3: CASGGLAGGTNTQYF. CDR3 in DNA: TGTGCCAGCGGTGGACTAGCGGGAGGAACAAATACGCAGTATTTT.

This chain uses TRBV14 with TRBJ2-5, with D perhaps matching TRBD2 (6 bases). Germline V lookup: CDR1 SGHDN, CDR2 FVKESK. The CDR3 loop spans 16 amino acids. V shed 1 base and J shed 1 base, with 13 bases lying between them. This CDR3 reads CASSQGLGGRQETQYF. CDR3 bases: TGTGCCAGCAGCCAAGGTTTGGGAGGCCGCCAAGAGACCCAGTACTTC.

V and J are TRBV7-9 and TRBJ2-1, with 7 bases aligning to TRBD1. Per the germline V gene, CDR1 is SEHNR and CDR2 is FQNEAQ (reference sequence). The CDR3 extends over 14 amino acids. Trimming removed 1 base from V and 7 bases from J; junction bases left unmatched: 4. The chain's CDR3 is CASSLEGARNEQFF. In DNA, the CDR3 is TGTGCCAGCAGCTTAGAGGGGGCGCGGAATGAGCAGTTCTTC.

A single count supports this clone. The chain couples TRBV6-1 to TRBJ1-4; D unclear. V lost 4 bases, J lost 0 bases, and 6 bases lay in between. Looked up from germline, CDR1 is MNHNS and CDR2 is SASEGT. CDR3 length: 14 amino acids. The CDR3: CASSGQATNEKLFF. CDR3 DNA sequence: TGTGCCAGCAGTGGGCAGGCAACTAATGAAAAACTGTTTTTT.

The chain recombines TRBV6-1 with TRBJ1-1; maybe TRBD1 (5 bases). Trimming took off 3 bases at V and 3 bases at J, with 17 bases between the two ends. The CDR3 covers 16 residues. Per the germline V gene, CDR1 is MNHNS and CDR2 is SASEGT. The CDR3 DNA reads TGTGCCAGCAGTGAGGGGGACTGGGGCTTGGACACTGAAGCTTTCTTT. Translating it yields CASSEGDWGLDTEAFF.

This clone was seen only a few times. V and J are TRBV6-5 and TRBJ2-7, with 8 bases matching TRBD2. Germline-derived CDR1 and CDR2 are MNHEY and SVGAGI. The CDR3 length is 16 residues. Losses at the gene ends were 3 bases for V and 3 bases for J; bases not matched to a gene: 10. In DNA, the CDR3 is TGTGCCAGCAGTTATTCGGGAGGGTACAGCTACTACGAGCAGTACTTC. Translated, it gives CASSYSGGYSYYEQYF.

The rearrangement uses TRBV4-2 and TRBJ1-1; D might be TRBD1 (6 bases). Germline CDR1 and CDR2: LGHNA and YNFKEQ. V was cut by 1 base and J by 4 bases, with 13 bases left in between. The CDR3 has 15 amino acids. The CDR3 loop is CASSQAQGGGTEAFF. The CDR3 coding sequence is TGTGCCAGCAGCCAAGCGCAGGGAGGGGGCACTGAAGCTTTCTTT.

The gene calls are TRBV4-2 and TRBJ2-7; 12 bases match TRBD2. The junction had 6 bases not matched to a gene; V was cut back by 6 bases and J by 3 bases. The CDR3 totals 15 residues. From germline, CDR1 is LGHNA and CDR2 YNFKEQ. The CDR3 region is CASRQTSGSNYEQYF. The CDR3 DNA reads TGTGCCAGCAGGCAGACTAGCGGGAGTAACTACGAGCAGTACTTC.

The chain combines TRBV29-1 with TRBJ2-2, with 7 bases fitting TRBD1. Trimming at V came to 3 bases and at J to 2 bases, leaving 3 bases not matched to a gene. CDR3 length: 14 amino acids. Germline loops: CDR1 SQVTM, CDR2 ANQGSEA. The CDR3 loop is CSVEGTENTGELFF. CDR3 DNA: TGCAGCGTTGAGGGGACAGAAAACACCGGGGAGCTGTTTTTT.

V gene TRBV21-1 combines with J gene TRBJ2-1; TRBD2, the D gene given by the table, was not confirmed from the DNA. TRBV21-1 is reported as a pseudogene. The CDR3 covers 19 residues. CDR3 sequence: CASSKGETSGRWADNEQFF. For the CDR3, the DNA is TGTGCCAGCAGCAAAGGAGAGACTAGCGGGAGGTGGGCGGACAATGAGCAGTTCTTC.

J is TRBJ2-7 and V is TRBV5-8; 7 bases match TRBD1. Germline V gene sequence: CDR1 SGHTS, CDR2 YDEGEE. With 6 bases clipped from V and 2 bases from J, the junction kept 5 bases outside the gene matches. The CDR3 runs to 13 residues. The CDR3, as DNA: TGTGCCAGCACCCTGACAGGGACCTACGAGCAGTACTTC. Amino acid sequence: CASTLTGTYEQYF.

The gene calls are TRBV18 and TRBJ2-3, with D possibly matching TRBD2 (5 bases). This CDR3 contains 15 residues. CDR1 is KGHSH, CDR2 LQKENI, per germline. V lost 3 bases and J 1 base, leaving 11 bases between the germline ends. CDR3 amino acids: CASSPGIAGTDTQYF. For the CDR3, the DNA is TGTGCCAGCTCACCCGGGATAGCCGGCACAGATACGCAGTATTTT.

The rearrangement uses TRBV30 and TRBJ2-5; tentative D call: TRBD2 (6 bases). The V gene lost 5 bases and the J gene lost 0 bases, with 13 bases spanning the gap. The germline V gene encodes CDR1 GTSNPN and CDR2 SVGIG (reference sequence). The CDR3 contains 14 residues. CDR3 nucleotides: TGTGCCTGGGACAAAGGGAGGTACCAAGAGACCCAGTACTTC. Protein product: CAWDKGRYQETQYF.

The chain joins TRBV28 to TRBJ2-7; a weak D match, TRBD1 (6 bases). V was shortened by 3 bases and J by 6 bases, with 18 bases between the two germline ends. Germline V gene lookup returns CDR1 MDHEN and CDR2 SYDVKM. The CDR3 loop spans 15 amino acids. CDR3 sequence (DNA): TGTGCCAGCAGTTTCTCAGGGGCACCGGGCGGCGAGCAGTACTTC. It is translated as CASSFSGAPGGEQYF.

In its sample, this clone was seen once. The genes are TRBV19 and TRBJ2-1; TRBD2 matches at 7 bases. Germline CDR1 is LNHDA and CDR2 is SQIVND (reference sequence). The V gene end was trimmed by 1 base and the J gene end by 7 bases; junction bases not matched to a gene: 7. This CDR3 is 15 amino acids long. This CDR3 is CASSIVGGRANEQFF. The CDR3 DNA sequence: TGTGCCAGTAGTATAGTGGGCGGGAGAGCGAATGAGCAGTTCTTC.

The genes are TRBV2 and TRBJ1-4; 8 bases align to TRBD1. CDR1 and CDR2 (germline): SNHLY, FYNNEI. Germline trimming cut 5 bases from V and 1 base from J; bases unmatched to any gene: 0. The CDR3 is 14 amino acids. The CDR3 reads CASSTGGTNEKLFF. CDR3 nucleotides: TGTGCCAGCAGTACAGGGGGAACTAATGAAAAACTGTTTTTT.

DNA of the CDR3: TGTGCCAGCAGCTACGCACTAGCGGGAGGCTCGGGGGAGCTGTTTTTT. It specifies CASSYALAGGSGELFF. The chain joins TRBV7-9 to TRBJ2-2; 12 positions agree with TRBD2. Trimming removed 4 bases from V and 8 bases from J; junction bases left unmatched: 8. Germline CDR1 and CDR2: SEHNR and FQNEAQ (reference sequence). The CDR3 has 16 residues.

The rearrangement joins TRBV10-3 to TRBJ1-5; the D gene is possibly TRBD1 (6 bases). CDR1 ENHRY and CDR2 SYGVKD come from the germline V gene. V was trimmed by 0 bases and J by 2 bases, leaving 26 bases between them. The CDR3 extends over 21 amino acids. The CDR3 loop is CAISESTGGGDHRRGNQPQHF. The CDR3 nucleotides read TGTGCCATCAGTGAGTCGACGGGCGGGGGCGACCACCGCCGGGGCAATCAGCCCCAGCATTTT.

This rearrangement joins TRBV18 to TRBJ2-7, with D perhaps TRBD1 (5 bases). Germline V CDR1 and CDR2: KGHSH, LQKENI. The CDR3 sequence is 12 residues long. V gave up 2 bases and J gave up 5 bases, with 7 bases separating them. The CDR3 nucleotides read TGTGCCAGCTCACCAAAGGGGAACGAGCAGTACTTC. Translation: CASSPKGNEQYF.